Listed below are T cell receptor beta chains from one sample, sequenced in a study of blood T cell repertoires in COVID-19. Some clones are missing from TCRdb's copy, which holds only in-frame ones; the method was immunoSEQ multiplex PCR. The sample gives some 87,000 clones, more than 65% of which show up once; around a quarter is in the top ten. Sequenced input: peripheral blood. The receptors come from an elderly man with active or convalescent COVID-19. The conserved cysteine and the conserved F or W are not part of the CDR3 here.

v_call	j_call	cdr3_aa
TRBV28	TRBJ2-1	ASSLWGRLASNNEQF
TRBV29-1	TRBJ1-1	SVEMGQGSTEAF
TRBV27	TRBJ1-2	ASSTTGQVRFLSYGYT
TRBV4-1	TRBJ1-1	ASSQGEGTEAF
TRBV7-3	TRBJ1-1	ASSSQGAAEAF
TRBV3-1/TRBV3-2	TRBJ1-6	ASSTRQVGSPLH
TRBV30	TRBJ1-6	AWSLQGDNSPLH
TRBV4-2	TRBJ2-5	ASSPLRGRETQY
TRBV15	TRBJ1-2	ATSRELGRGLFGYT
TRBV6-4	TRBJ1-2	ASTWDTHKDGYT
TRBV11-2	TRBJ2-7	ASSLWGEGREQY
TRBV5-4	TRBJ1-6	ASSLEQGAYSPLH
TRBV3-1/TRBV3-2	TRBJ2-1	ASSQDGRGRNEQF
TRBV7-9	TRBJ2-1	ASSPGLADNEQF
TRBV5-5	TRBJ1-2	ASSFGTGYGYT
TRBV6-2/TRBV6-3	TRBJ1-2	ASSIGTGNGYT
TRBV4-3	TRBJ1-1	ASSQDRLAGNTEAF
TRBV20-1	TRBJ1-1	SASTPDLGSTEAF
TRBV28	TRBJ2-7	ASSTSDRGTYEQY
TRBV4-2	TRBJ2-1	ASSLYRTSGADEQF
TRBV20-1	TRBJ2-1	SASTTSGGDLSSYNEQF
TRBV10-3	TRBJ2-2	AIMPLQGAGELF
TRBV5-6	TRBJ1-5	ASSSYREGFGRNQPQH
TRBV4-3	TRBJ2-3	ASSQDPVSGGLNTDTQY
TRBV5-1	TRBJ2-1	ASSRGSYNEQF
TRBV5-6	TRBJ2-1	ASSLSGEGYNEQF